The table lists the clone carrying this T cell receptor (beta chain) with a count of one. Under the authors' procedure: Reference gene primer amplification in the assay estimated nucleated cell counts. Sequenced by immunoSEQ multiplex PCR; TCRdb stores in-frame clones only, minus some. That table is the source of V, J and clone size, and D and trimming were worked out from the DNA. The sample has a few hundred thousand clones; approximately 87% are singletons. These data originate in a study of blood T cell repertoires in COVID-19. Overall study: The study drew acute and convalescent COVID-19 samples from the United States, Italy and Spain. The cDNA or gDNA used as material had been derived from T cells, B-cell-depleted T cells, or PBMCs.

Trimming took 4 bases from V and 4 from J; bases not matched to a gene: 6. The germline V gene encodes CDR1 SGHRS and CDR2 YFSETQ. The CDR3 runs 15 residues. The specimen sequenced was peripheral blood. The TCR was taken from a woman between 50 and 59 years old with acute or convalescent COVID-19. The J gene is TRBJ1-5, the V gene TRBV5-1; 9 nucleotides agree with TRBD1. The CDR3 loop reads CASSMTGTGNQPQHF. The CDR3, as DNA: TGCGCCAGCAGCATGACCGGGACAGGGAATCAGCCCCAGCATTTT.